A selection of T cell receptor beta chains follows, all from one sample in a study of cytomegalovirus exposure and HLA in healthy donors. The assay was immunoSEQ multiplex PCR, and TCRdb's table has in-frame clones only and misses some. The sample carries some 200,000 clones, 9.5% recorded once. Material: PBMCs. All receptors derive from a woman younger than 45 in good health and CMV-seropositive. Both conserved end residues are part of each CDR3. Fields, in order: V gene, J gene, D gene, clone size, CDR3 protein, CDR3 DNA. The D gene is left open where the match is weak. Size is omitted from some rows. Given values are once, few, many or a class for expanded clones.

v_call: TRBV5-1
j_call: TRBJ2-2
d_call: .
clone_size: few
cdr3_aa: CASSLAGDTNTGELFF
cdr3_nt: TGCGCCAGCAGCTTGGCTGGGGACACGAACACCGGGGAGCTGTTTTTT

v_call: TRBV7-9
j_call: TRBJ1-4
d_call: .
clone_size: .
cdr3_aa: CASSRGTFNEKLFF
cdr3_nt: TGTGCCAGCAGCCGGGGGACCTTTAATGAAAAACTGTTTTTT

v_call: TRBV19
j_call: TRBJ2-7
d_call: .
clone_size: .
cdr3_aa: CASSIGGSSYEQYF
cdr3_nt: TGTGCCAGTAGTATAGGCGGCTCCTCCTACGAGCAGTACTTC

v_call: TRBV28
j_call: TRBJ2-7
d_call: .
clone_size: .
cdr3_aa: CASSGTVSSYEQYF
cdr3_nt: TGTGCCAGCAGTGGTACAGTGAGCTCCTACGAGCAGTACTTC

v_call: TRBV5-1
j_call: TRBJ2-1
d_call: TRBD2
clone_size: .
cdr3_aa: CASSVLAGRYNEQFF
cdr3_nt: TGCGCCAGCAGCGTTCTAGCGGGACGCTACAATGAGCAGTTCTTC

v_call: TRBV30
j_call: TRBJ2-3
d_call: TRBD2
clone_size: few
cdr3_aa: CSLRLAGGADTQYF
cdr3_nt: TGTTCCTTGAGACTAGCGGGAGGTGCAGATACGCAGTATTTT

v_call: TRBV11-2
j_call: TRBJ1-2
d_call: .
clone_size: .
cdr3_aa: CASSLVIGYTF
cdr3_nt: TGTGCCAGCAGCTTAGTTATTGGCTACACCTTC

v_call: TRBV25-1
j_call: TRBJ2-5
d_call: .
clone_size: .
cdr3_aa: CASSKTQGGVGETQYF
cdr3_nt: TGTGCCAGCAGTAAAACACAGGGTGGAGTGGGAGAGACCCAGTACTTC

v_call: TRBV6-6
j_call: TRBJ2-7
d_call: .
clone_size: few
cdr3_aa: CASSPSGHGEQYF
cdr3_nt: TGTGCCAGCAGCCCCTCCGGACACGGCGAGCAGTACTTC

v_call: TRBV6-1
j_call: TRBJ1-5
d_call: TRBD1
clone_size: .
cdr3_aa: CASSEVDRVGNQPQHF
cdr3_nt: TGTGCCAGCAGTGAAGTTGACAGGGTGGGCAATCAGCCCCAGCATTTT

v_call: TRBV21-1
j_call: TRBJ2-5
d_call: .
clone_size: .
cdr3_aa: CASSKGCRDKKETQYF
cdr3_nt: TGTGCCAGCAGCAAAGGTTGTCGGGACAAAAAAGAGACCCAGTACTTC

v_call: TRBV4-1
j_call: TRBJ1-2
d_call: .
clone_size: few
cdr3_aa: CASSTPGLGWNYGYTF
cdr3_nt: TGCGCCAGCAGCACCCCTGGACTAGGGTGGAACTATGGCTACACCTTC

v_call: TRBV6-5
j_call: TRBJ1-1
d_call: .
clone_size: few
cdr3_aa: CASSYTQGSTEAFF
cdr3_nt: TGTGCCAGCAGTTACACCCAGGGGAGCACTGAAGCTTTCTTT

v_call: TRBV7-2
j_call: TRBJ2-3
d_call: .
clone_size: .
cdr3_aa: CASNQEPQVSDTQYF
cdr3_nt: TGTGCCAGCAACCAAGAACCTCAGGTTTCAGATACGCAGTATTTT

v_call: TRBV2
j_call: TRBJ2-5
d_call: .
clone_size: few
cdr3_aa: CASIPGSFRETQYF
cdr3_nt: TGTGCCAGCATTCCCGGGAGCTTTAGGGAGACCCAGTACTTC

v_call: TRBV5-1
j_call: TRBJ2-5
d_call: .
clone_size: .
cdr3_aa: CASTLGETQYF
cdr3_nt: TGCGCCAGCACACTAGGCGAGACCCAGTACTTC

v_call: TRBV5-1
j_call: TRBJ2-1
d_call: TRBD2
clone_size: few
cdr3_aa: CASSLGTSNYNEQFF
cdr3_nt: TGCGCCAGCAGCTTGGGGACTAGTAACTACAATGAGCAGTTCTTC

v_call: TRBV6-4
j_call: TRBJ2-7
d_call: TRBD2
clone_size: few
cdr3_aa: CASSTLAGELYEQYF
cdr3_nt: TGTGCCAGCAGTACTCTAGCGGGAGAATTGTACGAGCAGTACTTC

v_call: TRBV19
j_call: TRBJ2-5
d_call: .
clone_size: few
cdr3_aa: CASSIEQGRSETQYF
cdr3_nt: TGTGCCAGTAGTATAGAGCAGGGTCGATCGGAGACCCAGTACTTC

v_call: TRBV5-4
j_call: TRBJ2-7
d_call: TRBD2
clone_size: .
cdr3_aa: CASSPTGGGYYEQYF
cdr3_nt: TGTGCCAGCAGCCCTACGGGGGGAGGGTACTACGAGCAGTACTTC

v_call: TRBV29-1
j_call: TRBJ1-1
d_call: .
clone_size: .
cdr3_aa: CSVDGEGYAFF
cdr3_nt: TGCAGCGTCGATGGGGAGGGGTATGCTTTCTTT

v_call: TRBV5-1
j_call: TRBJ2-2
d_call: .
clone_size: few
cdr3_aa: CASSLYPGTSNTGELFF
cdr3_nt: TGCGCCAGCAGTTTATACCCAGGTACTTCGAACACCGGGGAGCTGTTTTTT

v_call: TRBV4-2
j_call: TRBJ2-5
d_call: TRBD2
clone_size: .
cdr3_aa: CASSPSTRIAGVSQETQYF
cdr3_nt: TGTGCCAGCAGCCCCTCTACCCGGATAGCGGGAGTTAGCCAAGAGACCCAGTACTTC

v_call: TRBV27
j_call: TRBJ2-1
d_call: .
clone_size: few
cdr3_aa: CASSYSSARNSREQFF
cdr3_nt: TGTGCCAGCAGTTACTCGTCGGCTAGGAATTCGCGGGAGCAGTTCTTC

v_call: TRBV18
j_call: TRBJ2-1
d_call: TRBD2
clone_size: .
cdr3_aa: CASSLLLADNEQFF
cdr3_nt: TGTGCCAGCTCACTATTACTAGCGGACAATGAGCAGTTCTTC

v_call: TRBV27
j_call: TRBJ2-6
d_call: .
clone_size: few
cdr3_aa: CASRPTGFGANVLTF
cdr3_nt: TGTGCCAGCAGGCCTACAGGGTTTGGGGCCAACGTCCTGACTTTC

v_call: TRBV5-1
j_call: TRBJ2-7
d_call: .
clone_size: few
cdr3_aa: CASSSRTGEAYEQYF
cdr3_nt: TGCGCCAGCAGCTCCCGGACGGGGGAGGCCTACGAGCAGTACTTC

v_call: TRBV27
j_call: TRBJ2-7
d_call: TRBD1
clone_size: few
cdr3_aa: CASRVGTDFYEQYF
cdr3_nt: TGTGCCAGCAGGGTAGGGACAGACTTCTACGAGCAGTACTTC

v_call: TRBV30
j_call: TRBJ1-5
d_call: .
clone_size: few
cdr3_aa: CAWNQQGNQPQHF
cdr3_nt: TGTGCCTGGAACCAGCAGGGCAATCAGCCCCAGCATTTT

v_call: TRBV19
j_call: TRBJ2-7
d_call: TRBD1
clone_size: few
cdr3_aa: CASSSGTGGEYEQYF
cdr3_nt: TGTGCCAGTAGTTCGGGGACAGGGGGCGAGTACGAGCAGTACTTC

v_call: TRBV27
j_call: TRBJ2-7
d_call: TRBD1
clone_size: few
cdr3_aa: CASSSGGSLGQGYYEQYF
cdr3_nt: TGTGCCAGCAGTTCCGGTGGGTCGCTCGGACAGGGGTACTACGAGCAGTACTTC

v_call: TRBV5-3
j_call: TRBJ2-5
d_call: .
clone_size: .
cdr3_aa: CARSLAEAGQETQYF
cdr3_nt: TGTGCCAGAAGCTTAGCGGAGGCTGGCCAAGAGACCCAGTACTTC

v_call: TRBV30
j_call: TRBJ1-2
d_call: .
clone_size: .
cdr3_aa: CAWSVPAQGNGYTF
cdr3_nt: TGTGCCTGGAGTGTTCCGGCACAGGGAAATGGCTACACCTTC

v_call: TRBV6-1
j_call: TRBJ1-2
d_call: .
clone_size: few
cdr3_aa: CASSEVRHQTNYGYTF
cdr3_nt: TGTGCCAGCAGTGAAGTTCGACATCAAACTAACTATGGCTACACCTTC